These T cell receptor beta chains were read from a single sample in a study of regulatory T cells in long-lasting Graves disease. A single record per CDR3 protein comes from TCRdb applying MiXCR to the multiplex PCR reads. In the table there are roughly 700,000 distinct CDR3 sequences, 30% of which are singletons. The sequencing here drew on peripheral blood mononuclear cells (PBMCs), taken when the disease was refractory, from a patient treated with antithyroid drugs. Receptors were obtained from a female donor with Graves disease. Each CDR3 is given with its conserved first and last residue. The D gene is left open where the match is weak. Size values are once, few and many counts, or a class for expanded clones, and some rows have none.

abundance: few; d_gene: NA; j_gene: TRBJ2-2; v_gene: TRBV12-3/TRBV12-4; CDR3nt: TGTGCCAGCAGTTTCCATCCCACGAGGGACACCGGGGAGCTGTTTTTT; CDR3aa: CASSFHPTRDTGELFF
abundance: NA; d_gene: TRBD1; j_gene: TRBJ1-2; v_gene: TRBV10-3; CDR3nt: TGTGCCATCAGGGAACCCGGGACAGGGGGTGGCTATGGCTACACCTTC; CDR3aa: CAIREPGTGGGYGYTF
abundance: NA; d_gene: NA; j_gene: TRBJ2-4; v_gene: TRBV5-6; CDR3nt: TGTGCCAGCAGCTTGTCCCGCCTTGAACTAGCCAAAAACATTCAGTACTTC; CDR3aa: CASSLSRLELAKNIQYF
abundance: NA; d_gene: TRBD1; j_gene: TRBJ1-5; v_gene: TRBV7-2; CDR3nt: TGTGCCAGCAGCTTCGGGACAGGGTTTAATCAGCCCCAGCATTTT; CDR3aa: CASSFGTGFNQPQHF
abundance: NA; d_gene: NA; j_gene: TRBJ2-2; v_gene: TRBV7-3; CDR3nt: TGTGCCAGCAGCCCCGCCGTGGGGGGCGGGGAGCTGTTTTTT; CDR3aa: CASSPAVGGGELFF
abundance: many; d_gene: NA; j_gene: TRBJ1-4; v_gene: TRBV5-6; CDR3nt: TGTGCCAGCACAGGGGCGGATGAAAAACTGTTTTTT; CDR3aa: CASTGADEKLFF
abundance: many; d_gene: TRBD1; j_gene: TRBJ1-4; v_gene: TRBV2; CDR3nt: TGTGCCAGCAGGAGATCCGGGACAGGGAATGAAAAACTGTTTTTT; CDR3aa: CASRRSGTGNEKLFF
abundance: NA; d_gene: NA; j_gene: TRBJ2-5; v_gene: TRBV20-1; CDR3nt: TGCAGTGCTATAGCGTGGCCCCAAGAGACCCAGTACTTC; CDR3aa: CSAIAWPQETQYF
abundance: NA; d_gene: NA; j_gene: TRBJ1-3; v_gene: TRBV20-1; CDR3nt: TGCAGTGCCGAAAATACGGGACCCGGAGGGGACACCATATATTTT; CDR3aa: CSAENTGPGGDTIYF
abundance: NA; d_gene: TRBD2; j_gene: TRBJ2-5; v_gene: TRBV4-1; CDR3nt: TGCGCCAGCAGCCAAGATCTAGCGGGAGGGCCCGCCCAAGAGACCCAGTACTTC; CDR3aa: CASSQDLAGGPAQETQYF
abundance: few; d_gene: NA; j_gene: TRBJ2-7; v_gene: TRBV28; CDR3nt: TGTGCCAGCAGTGGACCCGGGATAATCTCCTACGAGCAGTACTTC; CDR3aa: CASSGPGIISYEQYF
abundance: NA; d_gene: NA; j_gene: TRBJ1-4; v_gene: TRBV28; CDR3nt: TGTGCCAGCAGTTCACCAGGGTGGGGAACTAATGAAAAACTGTTTTTT; CDR3aa: CASSSPGWGTNEKLFF
abundance: many; d_gene: NA; j_gene: TRBJ2-5; v_gene: TRBV2; CDR3nt: TGTGCCAGCAGTGACCCAGCGGGAGAGACCCAGTACTTC; CDR3aa: CASSDPAGETQYF
abundance: NA; d_gene: TRBD2; j_gene: TRBJ2-4; v_gene: TRBV20-1; CDR3nt: TGCAGTGCTAGTCCCATGTGGGACAGCGGGAGGATCAAAAACATTCAGTACTTC; CDR3aa: CSASPMWDSGRIKNIQYF
abundance: NA; d_gene: NA; j_gene: TRBJ2-2; v_gene: TRBV9; CDR3nt: TGTGCCAGCAGCGTAGCGGGGGTGAACACCGGGGAGCTGTTTTTT; CDR3aa: CASSVAGVNTGELFF
abundance: few; d_gene: NA; j_gene: TRBJ1-2; v_gene: TRBV2; CDR3nt: TGTGCCAGCAGTAGGCGGGAAGGGGACTATGGCTACACCTTC; CDR3aa: CASSRREGDYGYTF